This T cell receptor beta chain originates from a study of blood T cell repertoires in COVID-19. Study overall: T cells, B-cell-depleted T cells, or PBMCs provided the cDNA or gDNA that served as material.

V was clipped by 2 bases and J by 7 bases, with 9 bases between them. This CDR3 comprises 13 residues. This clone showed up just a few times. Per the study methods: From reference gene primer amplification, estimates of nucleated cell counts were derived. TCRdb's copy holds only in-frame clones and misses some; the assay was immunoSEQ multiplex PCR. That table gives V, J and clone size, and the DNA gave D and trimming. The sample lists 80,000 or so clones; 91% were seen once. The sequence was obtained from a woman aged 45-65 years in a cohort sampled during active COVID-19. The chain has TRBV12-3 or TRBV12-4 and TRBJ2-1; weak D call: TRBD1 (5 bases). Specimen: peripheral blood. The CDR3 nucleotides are TGTGCCAGCAGTTTAAACAGGTGGAATGAGCAGTTCTTC. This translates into CASSLNRWNEQFF.